The clone carrying this T cell receptor beta chain came up many times. The data stem from a study of T cells after yellow fever vaccination. Study background: Each low-cell-number fraction was prepared by means of SMART-Seq v4 Ultra Low Input.

CDR3 length: 15 amino acids. Looked up from germline, CDR1 is SGHTA and CDR2 is FQGNSA. V lost 1 base and J lost 5, with 11 bases in between. Regarding the study as a whole: Post-booster samples contained most primary-vaccination clones (approximately 95% CD4, about 90% CD8).

TCRdb fed the 5' RACE reads into MiXCR, producing one record per CDR3 protein. The sample consists of roughly 30,000 distinct CDR3 sequences, roughly 10% of them appearing once. The specimen was PBMCs, either bulk or a sorted T-cell subset (CD4+, CD8+, memory, or dextramer-sorted; not recorded which), collected less than 18 days after the first yellow fever vaccination. This receptor was identified in a man between 18 and 29 years old who received the YFV17D yellow fever vaccine. This chain joins TRBV7-2 and TRBJ2-2; weak D call: TRBD2 (6 bases). The CDR3 loop is CASSLDSRGTGELFF. For the CDR3, the DNA is TGTGCCAGCAGCTTAGATTCTCGGGGGACCGGGGAGCTGTTTTTT. The complete variable domain, with remaining parts taken from reference TRBV7-2 and TRBJ2-2, reads GAGVSQSPSNKVTEKGKDVELRCDPISGHTALYWYRQSLGQGLEFLIYFQGNSAPDKSGLPSDRFSAERTGGSVSTLTIQRTQQEDSAVYLCASSLDSRGTGELFFGEGSRLTVL.